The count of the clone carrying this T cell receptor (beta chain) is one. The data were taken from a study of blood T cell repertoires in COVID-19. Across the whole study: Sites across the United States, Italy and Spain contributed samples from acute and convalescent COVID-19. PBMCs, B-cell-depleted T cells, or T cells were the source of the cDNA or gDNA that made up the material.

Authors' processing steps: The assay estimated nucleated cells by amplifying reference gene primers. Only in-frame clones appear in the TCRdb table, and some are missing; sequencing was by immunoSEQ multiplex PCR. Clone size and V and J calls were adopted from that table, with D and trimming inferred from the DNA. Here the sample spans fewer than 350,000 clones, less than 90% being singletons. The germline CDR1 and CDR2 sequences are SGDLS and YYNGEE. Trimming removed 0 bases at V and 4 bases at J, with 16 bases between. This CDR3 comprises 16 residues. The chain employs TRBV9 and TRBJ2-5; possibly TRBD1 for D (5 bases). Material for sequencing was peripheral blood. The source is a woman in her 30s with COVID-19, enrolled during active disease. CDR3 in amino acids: CASSVGGYLGLETQYF. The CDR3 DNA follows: TGTGCCAGCAGCGTAGGGGGCTACCTAGGTCTAGAGACCCAGTACTTC.